Below, 11 T cell receptor beta chains from the same sample are listed, as sequenced in a study of siplizumab effects on memory and regulatory T cells. The protocol was immunoSEQ multiplex PCR, while the TCRdb copy is restricted to in-frame clones and leaves out a portion. This repertoire shows about 91,000 clones, roughly 93% found once; its top ten account for 5% to 7%. What was sequenced was CD8+ T cells sorted from blood. These receptors were obtained from a human donor in good health.

In its sample, this clone was seen once. The chain recombines TRBV5-1 with TRBJ2-3; 10 nucleotides line up with TRBD2. The CDR3 sequence is 16 residues long. After removal of 4 bases from V and 2 bases from J, the junction contained 7 bases not matched to a gene. The germline V gene has CDR1 SGHRS and CDR2 YFSETQ. This chain's CDR3 is CASSPPAGGSTDTQYF. For the CDR3, the DNA is TGCGCCAGCAGCCCCCCAGCGGGGGGGTCCACAGATACGCAGTATTTT.

The chain uses TRBV28 and TRBJ1-1; D not certain. The CDR3 has 13 residues. Germline lookup yields CDR1 MDHEN and CDR2 SYDVKM. Trimming shortened V by 3 bases and J by 1 base, and 6 bases separated the two germline ends. In nucleotides, the CDR3 is TGTGCCAGCAGTTTCACAGCGAACACTGAAGCTTTCTTT. As protein: CASSFTANTEAFF.

This chain links TRBV7-9 with TRBJ1-1; TRBD1 aligns across 7 bases. Looked up from germline, CDR1 is SEHNR and CDR2 is FQNEAQ (reference sequence). Trimming removed 2 bases from V and 3 bases from J; junction bases left unmatched: 0. The CDR3 is 13 residues long. The CDR3 sequence is CASSLTGDTEAFF. CDR3 sequence (DNA): TGTGCCAGCAGCTTAACAGGGGACACTGAAGCTTTCTTT.

This rearrangement joins TRBV2 to TRBJ2-7; D call uncertain. CDR1 and CDR2 from the germline V gene are SNHLY and FYNNEI. V was shortened by 4 bases and J by 0 bases, with 10 bases between the two germline ends. This CDR3 has 14 amino acids. CDR3 residues: CASSATLSSYEQYF. The CDR3 DNA follows: TGTGCCAGCAGTGCAACCCTGAGCTCCTACGAGCAGTACTTC.

The rearrangement uses TRBV30 and TRBJ2-2; no clear D gene. CDR1 is GTSNPN and CDR2 is SVGIG in the germline V gene (reference sequence). This CDR3 is built from 12 residues. The V end lost 0 bases, the J end lost 5 bases, and 4 bases lay between the germline ends. This CDR3 is CAWSVLTGELFF. CDR3 bases: TGTGCCTGGAGTGTACTTACCGGGGAGCTGTTTTTT.

The V gene is TRBV9, the J gene TRBJ2-1, with TRBD2 as a possible D gene (5 bases). Germline CDR1 reads SGDLS; CDR2 reads YYNGEE. The CDR3 spans 15 residues. Trimming removed 4 bases from V and 2 bases from J, with 13 bases in between. The CDR3 loop is CASSIGADPYNEQFF. In DNA form, the CDR3 reads TGTGCCAGCAGCATAGGAGCGGACCCCTACAATGAGCAGTTCTTC.

The J gene is TRBJ1-2, the V gene TRBV5-6, with 7 bases identical to TRBD1. After removal of 4 bases from V and 10 bases from J, the junction contained 13 bases not matched to a gene. The CDR3 loop spans 14 amino acids. Looked up from germline, CDR1 is SGHDT and CDR2 is YYEEEE. CDR3 in amino acids: CASSAGQANGPYTF. Written as DNA, the CDR3 is TGTGCCAGCAGCGCCGGACAGGCCAATGGACCCTACACCTTC.

The chain has TRBV25-1 and TRBJ2-4, with D possibly being TRBD1 (5 bases). Germline CDR1 and CDR2: MGHDK and SYGVNS. This CDR3 has 17 residues. Trimming pared 6 bases from V and 0 bases from J, leaving 18 bases between. CDR3 nucleotides: TGTGCCAGCAGGGAGCTACAACAGGTCCTAGCCAAAAACATTCAGTACTTC. Protein product: CASRELQQVLAKNIQYF.

This chain joins TRBV4-1 and TRBJ2-7; 10 nucleotides align to TRBD2. The CDR3 has 15 residues. V gave up 4 bases and J gave up 1 base; unmatched junction bases: 4. The germline V gene has CDR1 MGHRA and CDR2 YSYEKL. CDR3 sequence: CASSPTSGDSYEQYF. The CDR3 DNA is TGCGCCAGCAGCCCTACTAGCGGGGATTCCTACGAGCAGTACTTC.

The chain couples TRBV7-2 to TRBJ2-1, with 11 bases identical to TRBD2. V shed 3 bases, J shed 4 bases, and the junction held 8 bases outside the gene matches. The CDR3 extends over 17 amino acids. Germline lookup yields CDR1 SGHTA and CDR2 FQGNSA. The CDR3: CASSFRPSGGLYNEQFF. In nucleotides, the CDR3 is TGTGCCAGCAGCTTTAGGCCTAGCGGGGGGCTTTACAATGAGCAGTTCTTC.

The J gene is TRBJ2-3, the V gene TRBV11-3; TRBD2 matches at 9 bases. This CDR3 has 17 amino acids. The junction had 9 bases not matched to a gene; V was cut back by 3 bases and J by 2 bases. Looked up from germline, CDR1 is SGHNT and CDR2 is YENEEA. As DNA, the CDR3 is TGTGCCAGCAGCTTCGTAGCGGGAGATCTGGTCACAGATACGCAGTATTTT. Its protein product is CASSFVAGDLVTDTQYF.